There are a few counts of the clone carrying this TCR beta chain. V lost 4 bases, J lost 3 bases, and 18 bases lay in between. Germline-derived CDR1 and CDR2 are PRHDT and FYEKMQ (reference sequence). The CDR3 has 17 amino acids. This entry is derived from a study of type 1 regulatory T cells. TCRdb ran MiXCR on the reads and lists one entry per CDR3 protein. The sample holds 88,000 or so distinct CDR3 sequences, around a third seen once. This receptor was identified in a human donor in good health. The sequencing sample was made of CD4+ T cells, either the whole sample or a sorted fraction (not recorded which). The chain carries TRBV13 and TRBJ2-2; possibly TRBD1 or TRBD2 for D (5 bases each). The CDR3 coding sequence is TGTGCCAGCAGCTCCGAGAGATGGGGGAGTGACACCGGGGAGCTGTTTTTT. Encoded protein: CASSSERWGSDTGELFF.